This T cell receptor beta chain was recorded in a study of shared clonotypes between healthy human individuals (dated by TCRdb to the early 2020s). Study-wide context: The cohort included three men and two women between 18 and 49 years of age. For each donor, three plates each were used for CD4 naive and CD4 memory, two plates were used for CD8 naive, and one plate was used for CD8 memory. The study deeply sequenced blood TCR repertoires of five healthy adults to estimate repertoire size and the extent of clonotype sharing between individuals. Libraries were prepared and TCR repertoires were sequenced by different laboratories using diverse techniques, in order to increase sequencing depth and limit assay-specific biases. Leukapheresis yielded between about 0.8 and 8.9 billion PBMCs per donor. The full study reports these points: Sharing across several donors was observed for 4.5% to 6.5% of naive CD4, under 4% of naive CD8, 2% to 2.5% of memory CD4, and less than 0.45% of memory CD8 clonotypes. Compared with non-shared clonotypes, clonotypes shared by all four sorted-subset donors had higher generation probabilities. Based on pairwise subsampling, the degree of clonotype sharing among donors was expected to be affected by sequencing depth. Larger estimated clonotype richness was generally found for naive subsets than for memory subsets. Because the study included a small number of donors, the genetic and exposure-history diversity represented was limited. Sampling was limited to blood, and TCR repertoires in tissue likely differ from TCR repertoires in blood. Incomplete sequencing was indicated by rarefaction of sorted-subset datasets, despite the large sequencing depth.

Donors were healthy HIV-negative adults with no recently reported acute infections or vaccinations. Every donor was a Caucasian adult living in Nashville, Tennessee, USA. Magnetic negative selection was used to enrich CD4+ T cells, after which naive cells were positively selected on CD45RA and the negative fraction became the memory subset. Blood was obtained by leukapheresis, after which PBMCs were separated by Ficoll-Histopaque density gradient centrifugation and cryopreserved in liquid nitrogen vapor phase. Analytical flow cytometry was used to check the purity and quantity of every magnetically sorted T cell population. Genomic DNA was isolated from each sorted fraction and quantified by UV absorbance on a Nanodrop 2000c. Worth noting for this clone: It has no known antigen specificity. Base-call qualities are not available, and no considerably larger clone is one nucleotide away.

Using the deep immunoSEQ assay, multiplex PCR amplified TCR CDR3 regions from genomic DNA. Genomic DNA extracted from each cell subset was distributed evenly over all wells of several immunoSEQ 96-well plates, and each plate served as one replicate. For sorted subsets, 200 to 250 ng of genomic DNA, equivalent to some 33,000 T cell genomes, went into each replicate PCR. The purified libraries were quantified using a Qubit 3.0 fluorometer, sized with a Bioanalyzer 2100, and then quantified again using the KAPA Library Quantification kit. Every immunoSEQ 96-well plate was sequenced on a dedicated single-read 150-cycle Illumina NextSeq 550 flow cell. For the original study's pipeline: Because the immunoSEQ output held only junctional sequences and lacked quality scores, the filtering could not match the filtering applied to full-length reads. To assign V/J genes and CDR3, sequences were annotated using PyIR, a Python wrapper for IgBLAST v1.9, with IMGT germline references. Reads were filtered out if the reads had weak V/J assignments (E-value above 1e-6), no CDR3, stop codons, out-of-frame junctions, or ambiguous translated residues. V3J clonotypes were defined by identical inferred V gene, J gene, and CDR3 amino acid sequence. The percentage overlap between two repertoires was calculated by dividing the number of shared unique clonotypes by the size of the smaller repertoire. Richness of each repertoire was evaluated using RTK rarefaction, the Chao1 estimator, and Recon v2.1 estimates of unobserved clonotypes. Generation probabilities for all TCRbeta clonotypes obtained by the gDNA method from a handful of donors were computed using OLGA. What TCRdb holds here is the immuneACCESS table cut down to in-frame rearrangements. Part of the clones is not present; checked against another copy, under half of the missing clones reflect an unresolved V gene, and the others are unexplained. The V and J calls and clone size are taken from that table; D and trimming were inferred from the DNA. Present in this sample are about 2 million clones, 90% to 95% of which were seen just once. The ten largest clones capture 0.1% to 0.15% of the sample.

This sequence was found in a man between 18 and 29 years old in good health. Material: naive CD4+ T cells sorted from blood. The sample's cell subset or site label, decoded: CD45RA+ positively selected.

The encoded CDR3 is CASSLTRGGKNIQYF. The DNA is as follows: TGCGCCAGCAGCCTGACACGGGGAGGAAAGAACATTCAGTACTTC. Rearrangement joined TRBV5-1 to TRBJ2-4; the best D guess is TRBD2, with 6 bases matching. V is shortened by 4 bases, J by 7 bases, and the region joining them spans 18 bases. CDR1 and CDR2 were assigned from the germline V gene as SGHRS and YFSETQ. Including cysteine and phenylalanine, the CDR3 has 15 amino acids. Kept here is only the CDR3 DNA, which spans 45 bases and is read in frame from base 1.